The 24 T cell receptor beta chains below come from one sample, sequenced in a study of blood T cell repertoires in COVID-19. Sequencing used immunoSEQ multiplex PCR; TCRdb keeps in-frame clones, though not all of them. Of roughly 200,000 clones listed, 80% to 90% are singletons. Sequenced material: PBMCs or T cells enriched from blood (not recorded which). The receptors here all came from a woman in her forties or fifties in a cohort exposed to, infected with or recovered from COVID-19 (not recorded which).

The rearrangement joins TRBV5-3 to TRBJ1-1, with 7 bases identical to TRBD1. TRBV5-3 is labeled an ORF, and its function is uncertain. This CDR3 contains 16 residues. Trimming cost V 4 bases and J 4 bases; bases outside gene matches: 13. CDR3 protein: CARSQRFDRVSTEAFF. CDR3 sequence (DNA): TGTGCCAGAAGCCAAAGATTCGACAGGGTATCCACTGAAGCTTTCTTT.

J is TRBJ1-5 and V is TRBV4-2, with no clear D. Germline V lookup: CDR1 LGHNA, CDR2 YNFKEQ. This CDR3 is built from 15 residues. The ends were cut back, 1 base at V and 2 bases at J, with 9 bases in the middle. The CDR3 loop reads CASSQGERGNQPQHF. In DNA, the CDR3 is TGTGCCAGCAGCCAAGGGGAGCGGGGCAATCAGCCCCAGCATTTT.

J is TRBJ1-2 and V is TRBV7-2; the match to TRBD1 covers 7 bases. Per germline, CDR1 SGHTA and CDR2 FQGNSA. The ends lost 6 bases at V and 3 bases at J; junction bases unmatched: 10. This CDR3 has 15 amino acids. The CDR3, as DNA: TGTGCCAGCAGTCCCATTTTTGACAGGGACTATGGCTACACCTTC. It translates to CASSPIFDRDYGYTF.

This clone was counted a few times. The chain combines TRBV7-9 with TRBJ2-7; 7 nucleotides match TRBD2. Trimming at V came to 0 bases and at J to 6 bases, leaving 2 bases not matched to a gene. The CDR3 loop spans 13 amino acids. Germline V lookup: CDR1 SEHNR, CDR2 FQNEAQ (reference sequence). This CDR3 reads CASSLAREGEQYF. CDR3 DNA sequence: TGTGCCAGCAGCTTAGCCAGGGAGGGCGAGCAGTACTTC.

The chain couples TRBV7-2 to TRBJ2-1, with TRBD1 as a possible D gene (5 bases). Trimming removed 4 bases from V and 6 bases from J, with 13 bases in between. This CDR3 spans 14 amino acids. Germline V gives CDR1 SGHTA, CDR2 FQGNSA. The CDR3 nucleotides are TGTGCCAGCAGCTCCAGGGATTCCAGCAATGAGCAGTTCTTC. Translation gives CASSSRDSSNEQFF.

This chain links TRBV29-1 with TRBJ1-1; D might be TRBD1 (5 bases). The CDR3 length is 16 residues. CDR1 SQVTM and CDR2 ANQGSEA come from the germline V gene. Trimming pared 3 bases from V and 0 bases from J, leaving 17 bases between. The CDR3, as DNA: TGCAGCGTTGATGGGGGGGTTGAGGAATTGAACACTGAAGCTTTCTTT. Encoded protein: CSVDGGVEELNTEAFF. Full variable domain (remainder filled in from reference TRBV29-1 and TRBJ1-1): SAVISQKPSRDICQRGTSLTIQCQVDSQVTMMFWYRQQPGQSLTLIATANQGSEATYESGFVIDKFPISRPNLTFSTLTVSNMSPEDSSIYLCSVDGGVEELNTEAFFGQGTRLTVV.

The genes are TRBV29-1 and TRBJ1-2; D remains unclear. V was trimmed by 1 base and J by 1 base, leaving 13 bases between them. This CDR3 contains 15 residues. CDR1 is SQVTM, CDR2 ANQGSEA, per germline. For the CDR3, the DNA is TGCAGCGTTGAAGGCGTAGGAGGACTTAACTATGGCTACACCTTC. Protein sequence: CSVEGVGGLNYGYTF.

A few counts support this clone. The chain has TRBV15 and TRBJ1-2, with D maybe TRBD1 (6 bases). V dropped 3 bases and J dropped 6 bases, with 17 bases sitting between them. Germline CDR1 is LNHNV and CDR2 is YYDKDF (reference sequence). The CDR3 spans 15 residues. CDR3: CATSRSPQGLDGYTF. CDR3 nucleotide sequence: TGTGCCACCAGCAGGTCACCACAGGGCTTGGATGGCTACACCTTC. Using reference TRBV15 and TRBJ1-2 for the parts outside the CDR3, the full variable domain is DAMVIQNPRYQVTQFGKPVTLSCSQTLNHNVMYWYQQKSSQAPKLLFHYYDKDFNNEADTPDNFQSRRPNTSFCFLDIRSPGLGDTAMYLCATSRSPQGLDGYTFGSGTRLTVV.

The chain links TRBV6-2 or TRBV6-3 to TRBJ1-2; 10 positions agree with TRBD1. Germline V gene sequence: CDR1 MNHEY, CDR2 SVGEGT. The J segment lost 5 bases and the V segment lost 4 bases, leaving 1 base of the junction unmatched. CDR3 length equals 13 residues. CDR3 DNA: TGTGCCAGCAGTTGGGACAGGGGATATGGCTACACCTTC. It translates to CASSWDRGYGYTF.

This chain joins TRBV6-4 and TRBJ1-2; the D is unclear. Germline loops: CDR1 MRHNA, CDR2 SNTAGT. The CDR3 extends over 17 amino acids. Trimming took off 4 bases at V and 7 bases at J, with 25 bases between the two ends. The CDR3 DNA follows: TGTGCCAGCAGTGTCAACCCCCCCGGTAATATTGCCGGTGGCTACACCTTC. This codes for CASSVNPPGNIAGGYTF.

The CDR3 nucleotides read TGCGCCAGCAGCTTTGGGACAGGGGGGCTCGAAGCTTTCTTT. Amino acid sequence: CASSFGTGGLEAFF. The V gene is TRBV5-1, the J gene TRBJ1-1; 11 nucleotides agree with TRBD1. After removal of 2 bases from V and 8 bases from J, the junction contained 5 bases not matched to a gene. This CDR3 comprises 14 residues. CDR1 and CDR2 (germline): SGHRS, YFSETQ.

The V call is TRBV6-5, the J call TRBJ1-3, with D uncertain. Germline CDR1 reads MNHEY; CDR2 reads SVGAGI. V was shortened by 2 bases and J by 0 bases, with 8 bases between the two germline ends. The CDR3 is 15 amino acids. The CDR3 bases are TGTGCCAGCAGTTACAGGCTAGACTCTGGAAACACCATATATTTT. Translated, it gives CASSYRLDSGNTIYF.

This chain joins TRBV15 and TRBJ2-1; D not resolved. CDR1 is LNHNV, CDR2 YYDKDF, per germline (reference sequence). Trimming stripped 4 bases from V and 5 bases from J, with 9 bases between. The CDR3 contains 13 residues. The CDR3 region is CATSNLSDNEQFF. CDR3 DNA sequence: TGTGCCACCAGCAATCTTTCAGACAATGAGCAGTTCTTC.

This clone was found a few times. The chain has TRBV19 and TRBJ1-5; possibly TRBD1 for D (5 bases). Germline V gene lookup returns CDR1 LNHDA and CDR2 SQIVND (reference sequence). This CDR3 region has 15 residues. Trimming stripped 6 bases from V and 1 base from J, with 13 bases between. CDR3 loop: CASSPLGGSNQPQHF. In nucleotides, the CDR3 is TGTGCCAGTAGCCCTCTGGGGGGAAGCAATCAGCCCCAGCATTTT.

The chain has TRBV5-1 and TRBJ2-2; 10 bases map to TRBD1. The CDR3 loop spans 12 amino acids. Trimming cost V 0 bases and J 13 bases; bases outside gene matches: 0. Looked up from germline, CDR1 is SGHRS and CDR2 is YFSETQ. The CDR3 bases are TGCGCCAGCAGCTTGGGGGACAGGGGGCTGTTTTTT. Protein: CASSLGDRGLFF.

This chain connects TRBV2 to TRBJ2-1, with a possible D match to TRBD2 (5 bases). The germline V and J ends were trimmed by 5 bases and 0 bases, with 14 bases remaining between them. CDR3 length: 16 residues. CDR1 is SNHLY and CDR2 is FYNNEI in the germline V gene. The CDR3 nucleotides are TGTGCCAGCAGTCCCCGGACTTTTAGCTCCTACAATGAGCAGTTCTTC. Encoded protein: CASSPRTFSSYNEQFF.

This clone has more than one count but fewer than ten. The CDR3 here is CASSPFRRGSYNEQFF. CDR3 DNA: TGTGCCAGCAGCCCCTTCCGCAGGGGGAGTTACAATGAGCAGTTCTTC. The chain is built from TRBV27 and TRBJ2-1; the match to TRBD1 covers 7 bases. CDR3 length: 16 residues. V gave up 6 bases and J gave up 4 bases; unmatched junction bases: 12. Germline V gene data show CDR1 as MNHEY and CDR2 as SMNVEV (reference sequence).

This chain joins TRBV9 and TRBJ1-2; possibly TRBD1 for D (6 bases). V was pared by 6 bases and J by 6 bases, with 18 bases between. CDR1 is SGDLS and CDR2 is YYNGEE in the germline V gene. This CDR3 contains 14 residues. CDR3 nucleotides: TGTGCCAGCACCCGAACTGGGGCAGGGGATGGCTACACCTTC. Translated: CASTRTGAGDGYTF.

The chain couples TRBV7-3 to TRBJ2-5; TRBD2 aligns across 7 bases. There are 15 residues in the CDR3. V shed 1 base and J 5 bases; nucleotides not matched to a gene: 7. CDR1 and CDR2 from the germline V gene are SGHTA and FQGTGA. CDR3 region: CASSLMPAAGETQYF. The CDR3 DNA is TGTGCCAGCAGCTTAATGCCGGCAGCGGGGGAGACCCAGTACTTC.

The rearrangement links TRBV11-2 to TRBJ1-1; 9 bases map to TRBD1. The CDR3 contains 15 residues. The J segment lost 4 bases and the V segment lost 0 bases, leaving 3 bases of the junction unmatched. Germline V gene sequence: CDR1 SGHAT, CDR2 FQNNGV. The CDR3 reads CASSLDDRGFTEAFF. CDR3 DNA: TGTGCCAGCAGCTTAGACGACAGGGGGTTCACTGAAGCTTTCTTT.

CDR3 region: CASSIIQGSNQPQHF. Here the CDR3 DNA reads TGTGCCAGCAGCATAATACAGGGAAGCAATCAGCCCCAGCATTTT. The chain couples TRBV28 to TRBJ1-5; D is possibly TRBD1 (6 bases). The CDR3 contains 15 residues. V gave up 6 bases and J gave up 1 base, with 13 bases separating them. Germline V gives CDR1 MDHEN, CDR2 SYDVKM.

The rearrangement links TRBV5-1 to TRBJ2-7, with TRBD1 identical over 8 bases. The ends lost 4 bases at V and 2 bases at J; junction bases unmatched: 11. Germline-derived CDR1 and CDR2 are SGHRS and YFSETQ. The length of the CDR3 is 16 residues. The CDR3 protein is CASSPTDRVWAYEQYF. As DNA, the CDR3 is TGCGCCAGCAGCCCAACGGACAGGGTCTGGGCCTACGAGCAGTACTTC. The whole variable domain, remainder taken from reference TRBV5-1 and TRBJ2-7, is KAGVTQTPRYLIKTRGQQVTLSCSPISGHRSVSWYQQTPGQGLQFLFEYFSETQRNKGNFPGRFSGRQFSNSRSEMNVSTLELGDSALYLCASSPTDRVWAYEQYFGPGTRLTVT.

The chain combines TRBV19 with TRBJ2-3, with a tentative D call TRBD2 (7 bases). This CDR3 spans 16 amino acids. The V gene's germline CDR1 is LNHDA and CDR2 SQIVND (reference sequence). V gave up 3 bases and J gave up 4 bases, with 17 bases separating them. CDR3 amino acids: CASSIVGGRFADTQYF. CDR3 DNA sequence: TGTGCCAGTAGTATTGTGGGGGGGCGGTTCGCAGATACGCAGTATTTT.

The chain joins TRBV6-1 to TRBJ2-6; no reliable D call. Per the germline V gene, CDR1 is MNHNS and CDR2 is SASEGT. This CDR3 has 15 amino acids. V lost 3 bases and J lost 5, with 11 bases in between. The CDR3 sequence is CASSDPSYWANVLTF. In nucleotides, the CDR3 is TGTGCCAGCAGTGACCCGTCTTACTGGGCCAACGTCCTGACTTTC.